These 23 T cell receptor beta chains were sequenced from one sample in a study of cytomegalovirus exposure and HLA in healthy donors. Method: immunoSEQ multiplex PCR; TCRdb's copy keeps in-frame clones and lacks some. The sample yields just under 75,000 clones, just under 95% seen once. The sample taken for sequencing was PBMCs. Every receptor here comes from a woman aged 18-29 years in good health and CMV-seropositive.

This sequence joins TRBV7-6 and TRBJ2-7, with TRBD1 matching 7 bases. J gave up 4 bases and V 3 bases, and 12 bases lay outside the gene matches. The germline V gene has CDR1 SGHVS and CDR2 FNYEAQ. The CDR3 contains 16 residues. The CDR3 DNA sequence: TGTGCCAGCAGCTTCGGGACAGCTGGACATTCGTACGAGCAGTACTTC. Amino acid sequence: CASSFGTAGHSYEQYF.

V is TRBV18 and J is TRBJ2-3, with TRBD2 matching over 8 bases. From germline, CDR1 is KGHSH and CDR2 LQKENI. The CDR3 runs to 19 residues. Trimming cost V 0 bases and J 6 bases; bases outside gene matches: 17. CDR3 sequence (DNA): TGTGCCAGCTCACCACCGGATTTTTTCGGGGGGGGCCGGTGGGATACGCAGTATTTT. Translating it yields CASSPPDFFGGGRWDTQYF.

The J gene is TRBJ2-2, the V gene TRBV11-3; TRBD1 matches at 8 bases. The CDR3 is made up of 15 amino acids. From germline, CDR1 is SGHNT and CDR2 YENEEA. Germline trimming cut 5 bases from V and 7 bases from J; bases unmatched to any gene: 9. The CDR3 protein is CASSLGQGWGGELFF. The CDR3 coding sequence is TGTGCCAGCAGCCTTGGACAGGGATGGGGCGGGGAGCTGTTTTTT.

The genes are TRBV5-1 and TRBJ2-6; D not certain. CDR3 length equals 15 residues. Germline V gives CDR1 SGHRS, CDR2 YFSETQ. With 0 bases removed from V and 0 bases from J, the gap between germline ends came to 4 bases. This CDR3 is CASSLAVSGANVLTF. The CDR3 DNA follows: TGCGCCAGCAGCTTGGCGGTCTCTGGGGCCAACGTCCTGACTTTC.

The chain employs TRBV10-3 and TRBJ2-5; D not certain. V lost 3 bases and J 3 bases, leaving 8 bases between the germline ends. Germline CDR1 is ENHRY and CDR2 is SYGVKD. CDR3 length equals 13 residues. CDR3 amino acids: CAISDEAKETQYF. In DNA, the CDR3 is TGTGCCATCAGTGATGAGGCCAAAGAGACCCAGTACTTC.

This chain links TRBV4-1 with TRBJ1-2, with D hard to call. The CDR3 has 17 amino acids. V was clipped by 2 bases and J by 3 bases, with 19 bases between them. The germline CDR1 and CDR2 sequences are MGHRA and YSYEKL. The CDR3 is CASSQQLAAKGDYGYTF. The CDR3 DNA reads as TGCGCCAGCAGCCAACAGCTCGCGGCGAAGGGAGACTATGGCTACACCTTC.

The chain recombines TRBV5-1 with TRBJ2-2, with 9 bases that match TRBD1. V lost 0 bases to trimming and J lost 6 bases; unmatched junction nucleotides: 3. The CDR3 extends over 15 amino acids. CDR1 SGHRS and CDR2 YFSETQ come from the germline V gene. As DNA, the CDR3 is TGCGCCAGCAGCTTGGCCAGACAGGGGGCCGGGGAGCTGTTTTTT. It is translated as CASSLARQGAGELFF.

The chain employs TRBV6-5 and TRBJ2-3; TRBD1 might be the D (6 bases). Germline assignment: CDR1 MNHEY and CDR2 SVGAGI. V gave up 6 bases and J gave up 2 bases, with 15 bases separating them. This CDR3 region has 15 residues. CDR3 bases: TGTGCCAGCAGCCGGTGGGACACCTACACAGATACGCAGTATTTT. This encodes CASSRWDTYTDTQYF.

The chain is built from TRBV21-1 and TRBJ1-5; TRBD1, the table's D call, lacks a check against the DNA. TRBV21-1 is annotated as a pseudogene. The CDR3 contains 18 residues. This chain's CDR3 is CASSFGDNPENSNQPQHF. The CDR3 DNA follows: TGTGCCAGCAGCTTTGGGGACAACCCCGAAAATAGCAATCAGCCCCAGCATTTT.

J is TRBJ1-6 and V is TRBV11-2; the match to TRBD1 covers 7 bases. Germline CDR1 is SGHAT and CDR2 is FQNNGV. Trimming at V came to 1 base and at J to 10 bases, leaving 7 bases not matched to a gene. This CDR3 comprises 15 residues. The DNA of the CDR3 is TGTGCCAGCAGCTTAGCTTTACAGGGGTTGTCACCCCTCCACTTT. It codes for CASSLALQGLSPLHF.

The rearrangement links TRBV15 to TRBJ1-2; D is perhaps TRBD1 (6 bases). The length of the CDR3 is 14 residues. The V end was cut by 0 bases, the J end by 8 bases, with 13 bases between. Germline V gives CDR1 LNHNV, CDR2 YYDKDF (reference sequence). The CDR3 spells CATSRDAGVSGYTF. DNA for the CDR3: TGTGCCACCAGCAGAGATGCAGGGGTGAGCGGCTACACCTTC. Combining the CDR3 with reference TRBV15 and TRBJ1-2 gives the whole variable domain DAMVIQNPRYQVTQFGKPVTLSCSQTLNHNVMYWYQQKSSQAPKLLFHYYDKDFNNEADTPDNFQSRRPNTSFCFLDIRSPGLGDTAMYLCATSRDAGVSGYTFGSGTRLTVV.

The chain is built from TRBV18 and TRBJ2-1, with unresolved D. The CDR3 runs 12 residues. Germline CDR1 is KGHSH and CDR2 is LQKENI. V was clipped by 3 bases and J by 6 bases, with 6 bases between them. In nucleotides, the CDR3 is TGTGCCAGCTCACCCTCTCGCAATGAGCAGTTCTTC. It is translated as CASSPSRNEQFF.

The chain joins TRBV2 to TRBJ1-6; D not certain. V lost 7 bases to trimming and J lost 0 bases, with 10 bases between them. Germline CDR1 and CDR2: SNHLY and FYNNEI. The CDR3 spans 15 residues. The DNA for the CDR3 is TGTGCCAGCACCGTCCAGTTCTCCTATAATTCACCCCTCCACTTT. Its translation: CASTVQFSYNSPLHF.

The chain uses TRBV19 and TRBJ2-5, with D possibly being TRBD1 (6 bases). The CDR3 extends over 14 amino acids. V lost 2 bases and J 5 bases, leaving 12 bases between the germline ends. Germline V gives CDR1 LNHDA, CDR2 SQIVND (reference sequence). The CDR3 loop reads CASSIQGSLETQYF. The CDR3 coding sequence is TGTGCCAGTAGTATACAGGGGAGTTTGGAGACCCAGTACTTC.

V and J are TRBV20-1 and TRBJ1-1; D unclear. The CDR3 is 11 amino acids. Trimming took 2 bases from V and 3 from J, leaving 4 bases between them. Germline values: CDR1 DFQATT, CDR2 SNEGSKA (reference sequence). CDR3: CSARSYTEAFF. CDR3 coding DNA: TGCAGTGCTAGAAGCTACACTGAAGCTTTCTTT.

The chain has TRBV10-3 and TRBJ1-4; the D gene is possibly TRBD1 (6 bases). Germline CDR1 and CDR2: ENHRY and SYGVKD. Trimming took off 3 bases at V and 6 bases at J, with 8 bases between the two ends. This CDR3 has 13 amino acids. The CDR3 nucleotides are TGTGCCATCAGTGAACAGGGTGATGAAAAACTGTTTTTT. It encodes CAISEQGDEKLFF.

This clone turned up a few times. The J gene is TRBJ2-7, the V gene TRBV7-2, with a tentative D call TRBD2 (5 bases). The V end lost 6 bases, the J end lost 3 bases, and 9 bases lay between the germline ends. Germline V gene sequence: CDR1 SGHTA, CDR2 FQGNSA. The CDR3 sequence is 12 residues long. The CDR3 DNA sequence: TGTGCCAGCAGGGGAGCTAGCTACGAGCAGTACTTC. Amino acid sequence: CASRGASYEQYF.

The chain links TRBV6-6 to TRBJ2-3, with D possibly being TRBD1 (6 bases). The V gene lost 4 bases and the J gene lost 3 bases, with 14 bases spanning the gap. Germline-derived CDR1 and CDR2 are MNHNY and SVGAGI (reference sequence). The CDR3 extends over 15 amino acids. Written as DNA, the CDR3 is TGTGCCAGCAGTTTCCAACTTAGGGGGACAGATACGCAGTATTTT. It codes for CASSFQLRGTDTQYF.

The chain combines TRBV28 with TRBJ2-5, with TRBD2 matching over 7 bases. This CDR3 comprises 15 residues. Germline lookup yields CDR1 MDHEN and CDR2 SYDVKM. The trim removed 2 bases at V and 4 bases at J, leaving 7 bases unmatched. The CDR3 sequence is CASSLRTSEVETQYF. In nucleotides, the CDR3 is TGTGCCAGCAGTTTACGCACTAGCGAGGTAGAGACCCAGTACTTC. The full variable domain, with the rest looked up from reference TRBV28 and TRBJ2-5, is DVKVTQSSRYLVKRTGEKVFLECVQDMDHENMFWYRQDPGLGLRLIYFSYDVKMKEKGDIPEGYSVSREKKERFSLILESASTNQTSMYLCASSLRTSEVETQYFGPGTRLLVL.

The rearrangement joins TRBV6-5 to TRBJ2-1, with a weak D call TRBD2 (7 bases). The germline V gene encodes CDR1 MNHEY and CDR2 SVGAGI. Trimming pared 7 bases from V and 3 bases from J, leaving 13 bases between. The CDR3 runs 14 residues. The DNA of the CDR3 is TGTGCCAGCACTGGGAGGGGGGTCTACAATGAGCAGTTCTTC. Amino acids: CASTGRGVYNEQFF.

The chain links TRBV29-1 to TRBJ2-1, with 7 bases aligning to TRBD2. CDR1 and CDR2 (germline): SQVTM, ANQGSEA. This CDR3 is built from 14 residues. V shed 2 bases and J 4 bases; nucleotides not matched to a gene: 5. The CDR3 is CSVERGGSYNEQFF. DNA of the CDR3: TGCAGCGTTGAACGTGGCGGGAGTTACAATGAGCAGTTCTTC.

This chain joins TRBV29-1 and TRBJ2-3; weak D call: TRBD1 (5 bases). The germline V gene has CDR1 SQVTM and CDR2 ANQGSEA. With 3 bases removed from V and 1 base from J, the gap between germline ends came to 14 bases. The CDR3 is made up of 15 amino acids. CDR3 residues: CSVEVSTVRTDTQYF. The CDR3 coding sequence is TGCAGCGTTGAGGTCTCGACAGTACGCACAGATACGCAGTATTTT.

This clone was detected only once. V and J are TRBV7-6 and TRBJ2-7; 10 bases align to TRBD1. J gave up 0 bases and V 5 bases, and 4 bases lay outside the gene matches. The length of the CDR3 is 15 residues. Per germline, CDR1 SGHVS and CDR2 FNYEAQ. The CDR3 loop is CASSLGTGDSYEQYF. In DNA, the CDR3 is TGTGCCAGCAGCCTAGGGACAGGGGACTCCTACGAGCAGTACTTC.